These 6 T cell receptor beta chains were sequenced from one sample in a study of T cells after yellow fever vaccination. TCRdb itself ran the 5' RACE reads through MiXCR, one entry per CDR3 protein. Of nearly 550,000 distinct CDR3 sequences in the sample, 15% to 20% were seen once. The input for sequencing was PBMCs, taken 15 days after the yellow fever booster vaccination. These receptors all come from a man aged 25-40 years who received the YFV17D yellow fever vaccine.

This chain joins TRBV12-3 or TRBV12-4 and TRBJ2-3; D is perhaps TRBD2 (6 bases). V was pared by 4 bases and J by 3 bases, with 14 bases between. The CDR3 contains 15 residues. CDR3 amino acids: CASSSRLGVTDTQYF. The CDR3 DNA reads as TGTGCCAGCAGTTCGAGACTAGGTGTGACAGATACGCAGTATTTT.

The V gene is TRBV9, the J gene TRBJ2-1, with D maybe TRBD2 (6 bases). Per the germline V gene, CDR1 is SGDLS and CDR2 is YYNGEE. The CDR3 contains 13 residues. V was clipped by 3 bases and J by 6 bases, with 10 bases between them. CDR3: CASSELAGNEQFF. The DNA of the CDR3 is TGTGCCAGCAGCGAACTAGCTGGCAATGAGCAGTTCTTC. Looking up the rest from reference TRBV9 and TRBJ2-1 gives the full variable domain: DSGVTQTPKHLITATGQRVTLRCSPRSGDLSVYWYQQSLDQGLQFLIQYYNGEERAKGNILERFSAQQFPDLHSELNLSSLELGDSALYFCASSELAGNEQFFGPGTRLTVL.

V is TRBV7-2 and J is TRBJ2-5; D is undetermined. Germline V gene data show CDR1 as SGHTA and CDR2 as FQGNSA. This CDR3 has 14 amino acids. Between the trimmed V and J ends, which lost 3 bases and 4 bases, there was a span of 12 bases. The CDR3 region has the DNA TGTGCCAGCAGCTTCGCCCCAGCAGGAGAGACCCAGTACTTC. Its protein is CASSFAPAGETQYF.

This chain links TRBV5-8 with TRBJ2-6, with D possibly being TRBD1 (5 bases). The CDR3 totals 15 residues. Per germline, CDR1 SGHTS and CDR2 YDEGEE. Trimming took off 4 bases at V and 0 bases at J, with 8 bases between the two ends. The DNA for the CDR3 is TGTGCCAGCAGCGGGGCGAGCTCTGGGGCCAACGTCCTGACTTTC. This gives the protein CASSGASSGANVLTF.

This clonotype was observed a few times. The chain uses TRBV7-9 and TRBJ2-4; perhaps TRBD1 as D (6 bases). CDR1 is SEHNR, CDR2 FQNEAQ, per germline (reference sequence). V was cut by 5 bases and J by 7 bases, with 6 bases left in between. CDR3 length: 11 residues. Written as DNA, the CDR3 is TGTGCCAGCAGCACAGGGAACATTCAGTACTTC. This translates into CASSTGNIQYF. The full variable domain, with the rest looked up from reference TRBV7-9 and TRBJ2-4, is DTGVSQNPRHKITKRGQNVTFRCDPISEHNRLYWYRQTLGQGPEFLTYFQNEAQLEKSRLLSDRFSAERPKGSFSTLEIQRTEQGDSAMYLCASSTGNIQYFGAGTRLSVL.

This clonotype was observed a handful of times. This sequence joins TRBV7-9 and TRBJ2-3; D is perhaps TRBD2 (6 bases). V was pared by 0 bases and J by 1 base, with 11 bases between. This CDR3 has 16 amino acids. The germline V gene encodes CDR1 SEHNR and CDR2 FQNEAQ (reference sequence). The CDR3 region is CASSLAGLRGTDTQYF. In nucleotides, the CDR3 is TGTGCCAGCAGCTTAGCGGGACTCAGGGGCACAGATACGCAGTATTTT.